These 20 T cell receptor beta chains originate from one sample sequenced in a study of human T cells and chemical hapten exposure. TCRdb itself ran the RACE reads through MiXCR, one entry per CDR3 protein. The profile shows roughly 180,000 distinct CDR3 sequences, under 25% of them singletons. Time point in this sample: patch test 1, 2 weeks after DPC sensitization. Treatment indicated: therapeutic diphenylcyclopropenone sensitization with weekly scalp DPC. The source material was whole blood, sampled in connection with sensitization to the hapten diphenylcyclopropenone (DPC). The source of these receptors is a woman aged 45 to 65 with alopecia areata. Some clones in this sample may be carry-over from other donors' samples.

This clonotype has only one observation. The rearrangement links TRBV10-3 to TRBJ2-5; D possibly corresponds to TRBD2 (5 bases). This CDR3 contains 15 residues. CDR1 and CDR2 (germline): ENHRY, SYGVKD. Trimming removed 4 bases from V and 5 bases from J, with 17 bases in between. In nucleotides, the CDR3 is TGTGCCATCAGTGCCTCGGGTCAGTGGAGGGAGACCCAGTACTTC. Translation: CAISASGQWRETQYF.

The gene calls are TRBV2 and TRBJ1-2; 7 bases are shared with TRBD1. The germline gives CDR1 SNHLY, CDR2 FYNNEI. V shed 7 bases, J shed 3 bases, and the junction held 8 bases outside the gene matches. The CDR3 is 14 residues long. The CDR3 DNA reads TGTGCCAGCAAACCTCAGGGGGGTTACTATGGCTACACCTTC. This gives the protein CASKPQGGYYGYTF.

This clonotype showed up just a few times. V is TRBV7-9 and J is TRBJ2-1, with 11 bases aligning to TRBD1. Germline V gene data show CDR1 as SEHNR and CDR2 as FQNEAQ (reference sequence). The CDR3 sequence is 15 residues long. V gave up 6 bases and J gave up 8 bases; unmatched junction bases: 9. The CDR3 region has the DNA TGTGCCAGCAGTCCTGACGGGACAGGGGGGGATGAGCAGTTCTTC. This encodes CASSPDGTGGDEQFF.

The rearrangement links TRBV7-8 to TRBJ2-5; 7 bases match TRBD2. Germline CDR1 and CDR2: SGHVS and FQNEAQ. The V gene end was trimmed by 3 bases and the J gene end by 6 bases; junction bases not matched to a gene: 7. This CDR3 spans 14 amino acids. The DNA for the CDR3 is TGTGCCAGCAGCTTTGATGGCGGGAGAAAGACCCAGTACTTC. Protein: CASSFDGGRKTQYF.

The J gene is TRBJ1-2, the V gene TRBV28, with D tentatively TRBD1 (6 bases). This CDR3 comprises 14 residues. The ends were cut back, 8 bases at V and 3 bases at J, with 16 bases in the middle. Germline loops: CDR1 MDHEN, CDR2 SYDVKM. This chain's CDR3 is CASVPGALDYGYTF. The CDR3 DNA sequence: TGTGCCAGCGTTCCGGGGGCGTTGGACTATGGCTACACCTTC.

The V and J genes are TRBV29-1 and TRBJ1-2; D is uncertain. Germline V gene sequence: CDR1 SQVTM, CDR2 ANQGSEA. V was shortened by 5 bases and J by 8 bases, with 12 bases between the two germline ends. The CDR3 runs to 11 residues. DNA of the CDR3: TGCAGCGTTATACGCGTGAGCGGCTACACCTTC. Its protein product is CSVIRVSGYTF.

This clonotype has only a few counts. The V gene is TRBV27, the J gene TRBJ1-2; TRBD1 agrees at 7 bases. The CDR3 extends over 18 amino acids. Germline-derived CDR1 and CDR2 are MNHEY and SMNVEV (reference sequence). With V trimmed by 2 bases and J by 4 bases, 16 bases remained unmatched. The CDR3 sequence is CASSLQGAGKGATYGYTF. Written as DNA, the CDR3 is TGTGCCAGCAGTTTACAAGGGGCAGGGAAGGGGGCTACCTATGGCTACACCTTC.

The V call is TRBV6-5, the J call TRBJ1-1; perhaps TRBD1 as D (5 bases). Germline CDR1 is MNHEY and CDR2 is SVGAGI. V was shortened by 5 bases and J by 6 bases, with 16 bases between the two germline ends. The CDR3 runs to 14 residues. Here the CDR3 reads CASSHRTFNAEAFF. The CDR3, as DNA: TGTGCCAGCAGTCACCGGACATTTAACGCTGAAGCTTTCTTT.

This chain connects TRBV4-1 to TRBJ2-6, with TRBD1 as a possible D gene (6 bases). CDR1 and CDR2 (germline): MGHRA, YSYEKL. The CDR3 consists of 17 residues. V dropped 3 bases and J dropped 4 bases, with 16 bases sitting between them. The CDR3 DNA reads TGCGCCAGCAGCCAGGGGCCGTTGGGGGCCGGGGCCAACGTCCTGACTTTC. Amino acid sequence: CASSQGPLGAGANVLTF.

Only a few counts were recorded for this clonotype. This chain connects TRBV7-2 to TRBJ2-4, with D possibly TRBD1 on 6 matching bases. The V gene lost 5 bases and the J gene lost 8 bases, with 19 bases spanning the gap. Germline CDR1 SGHTA, CDR2 FQGNSA. The CDR3 consists of 15 residues. The CDR3 DNA follows: TGTGCCAGCAGCCCCCAGGCGGGCAGGGGAGACATTCAGTACTTC. This sequence encodes CASSPQAGRGDIQYF.

V and J are TRBV18 and TRBJ2-1, with D perhaps matching TRBD1 or TRBD2 (5 bases each). CDR3 length: 16 amino acids. Trimming took off 0 bases at V and 4 bases at J, with 13 bases between the two ends. Germline lookup yields CDR1 KGHSH and CDR2 LQKENI. DNA of the CDR3: TGTGCCAGCTCACCACCGTCCCAGGGACCTTACAATGAGCAGTTCTTC. Protein: CASSPPSQGPYNEQFF. The variable domain in full, completed from reference TRBV18 and TRBJ2-1, reads NAGVMQNPRHLVRRRGQEARLRCSPMKGHSHVYWYRQLPEEGLKFMVYLQKENIIDESGMPKERFSAEFPKEGPSILRIQQVVRGDSAAYFCASSPPSQGPYNEQFFGPGTRLTVL.

The J gene is TRBJ1-5, the V gene TRBV6-6; 10 positions match TRBD1. Germline V lookup: CDR1 MNHNY, CDR2 SVGAGI (reference sequence). J was trimmed by 7 bases and V by 0 bases; bases with no gene match: 6. CDR3 length: 16 residues. The CDR3 protein is CASSYSGQGGNQPQHF. As DNA, the CDR3 is TGTGCCAGCAGTTACTCAGGACAGGGGGGAAACCAGCCCCAGCATTTT.

The sample holds a few counts of this clonotype. The rearrangement links TRBV10-3 to TRBJ2-1; possible D gene TRBD2, 6 bases. The CDR3 sequence is 15 residues long. Germline V lookup: CDR1 ENHRY, CDR2 SYGVKD. Deletions cut 6 bases from V and 3 bases from J, with 15 bases between. The CDR3 DNA is TGTGCCATCAGCCGTAGGGCGGGACTCTACAATGAGCAGTTCTTC. Residues: CAISRRAGLYNEQFF.

This clonotype has only a few counts. This chain uses TRBV29-1 with TRBJ2-5, with 9 bases fitting TRBD1. With V trimmed by 4 bases and J by 0 bases, 3 bases remained unmatched. This CDR3 region has 14 residues. Germline CDR1 SQVTM, CDR2 ANQGSEA. CDR3 protein: CSVGDRGYQETQYF. DNA for the CDR3: TGCAGCGTTGGTGACAGGGGGTACCAAGAGACCCAGTACTTC.

The J gene is TRBJ1-6, the V gene TRBV7-6; D is possibly TRBD1 (5 bases). The V end was cut by 2 bases, the J end by 8 bases, with 13 bases between. Germline assignment: CDR1 SGHVS and CDR2 FNYEAQ. This CDR3 comprises 15 residues. CDR3 nucleotides: TGTGCCAGCAGCTTAATGGAGGGGCCGGATTCACCCCTCCACTTT. Its protein product is CASSLMEGPDSPLHF.

This clonotype showed up just a few times. This sequence joins TRBV7-2 and TRBJ1-2; TRBD1 aligns across 10 bases. Losses at the gene ends were 4 bases for V and 6 bases for J; bases not matched to a gene: 5. This CDR3 has 14 amino acids. Germline V gene lookup returns CDR1 SGHTA and CDR2 FQGNSA. The CDR3 here is CASSSRTGGHGYTF. CDR3 DNA: TGTGCCAGCAGCTCACGGACAGGGGGGCATGGCTACACCTTC.

V gene TRBV10-3 combines with J gene TRBJ2-1, with 9 bases identical to TRBD1. CDR1 is ENHRY and CDR2 is SYGVKD in the germline V gene. J lost 9 bases, V lost 6 bases, and 3 bases had no gene match. The CDR3 is made up of 12 amino acids. CDR3 sequence: CAISPGQGEQFF. The CDR3 region has the DNA TGTGCCATCAGCCCGGGACAGGGTGAGCAGTTCTTC.

This clonotype was observed many times. V and J are TRBV12-3 or TRBV12-4 and TRBJ2-7; D perhaps matches TRBD1 (5 bases). Trimming removed 5 bases at V and 4 bases at J, with 15 bases between. CDR3 length: 14 amino acids. The CDR3 is CASSPKGPSYEQYF. CDR3 in DNA: TGTGCCAGCAGTCCCAAGGGGCCCTCGTACGAGCAGTACTTC.

The chain has TRBV28 and TRBJ2-4; D unclear. Per germline, CDR1 MDHEN and CDR2 SYDVKM. CDR3 length equals 15 residues. Between the trimmed V and J ends, which lost 4 bases and 0 bases, there was a span of 10 bases. In DNA form, the CDR3 reads TGTGCCAGCAGTTCTCCTACTTTAGCCAAAAACATTCAGTACTTC. The encoded protein is CASSSPTLAKNIQYF.

This clonotype has only a few counts. This chain uses TRBV29-1 with TRBJ2-3, with D uncertain. The V gene's germline CDR1 is SQVTM and CDR2 ANQGSEA. The CDR3 totals 12 residues. Trimming took off 2 bases at V and 1 base at J, with 4 bases between the two ends. CDR3 in DNA: TGCAGCGTTGAAATCGGCACAGATACGCAGTATTTT. Its protein is CSVEIGTDTQYF.